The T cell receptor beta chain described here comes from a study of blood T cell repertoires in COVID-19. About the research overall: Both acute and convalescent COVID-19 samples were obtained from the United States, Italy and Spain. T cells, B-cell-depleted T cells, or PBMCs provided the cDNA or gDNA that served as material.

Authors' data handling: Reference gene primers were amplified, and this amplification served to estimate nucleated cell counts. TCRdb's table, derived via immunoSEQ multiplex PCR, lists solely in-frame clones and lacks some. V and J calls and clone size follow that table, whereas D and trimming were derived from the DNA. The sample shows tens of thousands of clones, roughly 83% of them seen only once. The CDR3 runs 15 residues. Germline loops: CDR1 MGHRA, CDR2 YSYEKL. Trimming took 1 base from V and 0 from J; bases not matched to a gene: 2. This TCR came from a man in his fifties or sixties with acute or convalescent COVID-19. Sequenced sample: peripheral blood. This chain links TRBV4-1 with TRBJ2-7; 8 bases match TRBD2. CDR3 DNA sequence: TGCGCCAGCAGCCAAGGGAGCGGGGGCTCCTACGAGCAGTACTTC. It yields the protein CASSQGSGGSYEQYF.